These 5 T cell receptor beta chains share one sample of origin, sequenced in a study of blood T cell repertoires in COVID-19. The data were produced by immunoSEQ multiplex PCR, yet TCRdb's version contains in-frame clones alone and is incomplete. The data show just over 95,000 clones, approximately 87% seen once. Sample: peripheral blood. All receptors derive from a human donor in a cohort sampled during active COVID-19.

The chain joins TRBV19 to TRBJ2-1; TRBD1 aligns across 8 bases. The CDR3 has 18 residues. CDR1 is LNHDA, CDR2 SQIVND, per germline (reference sequence). Trimming at V came to 3 bases and at J to 3 bases, leaving 13 bases not matched to a gene. As DNA, the CDR3 is TGTGCCAGTAGTATTCCCCCCACGACAGGGGAATTCTACAATGAGCAGTTCTTC. Its translation is CASSIPPTTGEFYNEQFF. The whole variable domain, filled in from reference TRBV19 and TRBJ2-1, reads DGGITQSPKYLFRKEGQNVTLSCEQNLNHDAMYWYRQDPGQGLRLIYYSQIVNDFQKGDIAEGYSVSREKKESFPLTVTSAQKNPTAFYLCASSIPPTTGEFYNEQFFGPGTRLTVL.

The chain links TRBV5-1 to TRBJ2-7; TRBD1 matches 7 bases. Germline V CDR1 and CDR2: SGHRS, YFSETQ. CDR3 size: 14 residues. Trimming at V came to 4 bases and at J to 7 bases, leaving 11 bases not matched to a gene. The CDR3 spells CASSRDSEPREQYF. CDR3 DNA sequence: TGCGCCAGCAGCCGGGACAGCGAGCCTAGGGAGCAGTACTTC.

The chain joins TRBV6-2 or TRBV6-3 to TRBJ2-6; a weak D match, TRBD1 (6 bases). Trimming removed 2 bases from V and 2 bases from J, with 13 bases in between. This CDR3 has 17 amino acids. Germline V gives CDR1 MNHEY, CDR2 SVGEGT. CDR3 coding DNA: TGTGCCAGCAGTTACCCCACGCAGGGGCCTGGGGCCAACGTCCTGACTTTC. It codes for CASSYPTQGPGANVLTF.

This chain uses TRBV5-1 with TRBJ1-1; TRBD1 is a possible D gene (5 bases). V lost 4 bases and J 1 base, leaving 17 bases between the germline ends. From germline, CDR1 is SGHRS and CDR2 YFSETQ. CDR3 size: 16 residues. CDR3 amino acids: CASSTTGARGNTEAFF. CDR3 DNA: TGCGCCAGCAGCACCACAGGTGCCAGAGGGAACACTGAAGCTTTCTTT.

V and J are TRBV3-1 (or the pseudogene TRBV3-2) and TRBJ2-1; 9 positions match TRBD1. Germline CDR1 LGHDT, CDR2 YNNKEL (reference sequence). This CDR3 is built from 16 residues. Germline trimming cut 5 bases from V and 4 bases from J; bases unmatched to any gene: 9. The CDR3 reads CASSLRQGVIYNEQFF. In nucleotides, the CDR3 is TGTGCCAGCAGCTTACGACAGGGGGTCATTTACAATGAGCAGTTCTTC.